This T cell receptor (beta chain) emerged from a study of patients and donors after allogeneic stem cell transplantation. A single record per CDR3 protein comes from TCRdb applying MiXCR to the RT-PCR reads. The sample yields about a million distinct CDR3 sequences, approximately 18% seen once. The table lists this clonotype with a few counts. V lost 3 bases, J lost 3 bases, and 11 bases stayed unmatched. Germline assignment: CDR1 MDHEN and CDR2 SYDVKM. This CDR3 has 19 amino acids. The V gene is TRBV28, the J gene TRBJ2-1, with 13 bases fitting TRBD2. This sequence was found in a human donor who was either an allogeneic HSCT recipient or a stem cell or donor lymphocyte infusion donor (not recorded which). It is not recorded whose cells these are; they may come from a transplant donor. Sequenced material: blood, either unsorted or a sorted T cell fraction (not recorded which). The CDR3 DNA follows: TGTGCCAGCAGTTTTGATTCCTCCGGGACTAGCGGGAACTACAATGAGCAGTTCTTC. It encodes CASSFDSSGTSGNYNEQFF.